These 23 T cell receptor beta chains originate from one sample sequenced in a study of CD8 T cells in ankylosing spondylitis. Study-level points and caveats: A motif in TCR beta, a set of 8 or 9 highly homologous variants, appeared characteristic of ankylosing spondylitis blood.

These TCRs are of unknown antigen specificity. Via MiXCR, TCRdb re-called the 5' RACE reads, giving one row per CDR3 protein. The sample shows under 850,000 distinct CDR3 sequences, roughly 20% of them seen only once. Sequencing was performed on blood, either unsorted or a sorted T cell fraction (not recorded which). The source of these receptors is a male donor with ankylosing spondylitis.

The chain is built from TRBV6-1 and TRBJ2-2; tentative D call: TRBD1 (6 bases). CDR1 MNHNS and CDR2 SASEGT come from the germline V gene. V was pared by 4 bases and J by 5 bases, with 11 bases between. The CDR3 runs to 14 residues. CDR3 amino acids: CASSGRGSTGELFF. The CDR3 DNA reads as TGTGCCAGCAGTGGCAGGGGTTCGACCGGGGAGCTGTTTTTT.

This clonotype was seen a few times. The V gene is TRBV24-1, the J gene TRBJ1-5; TRBD1 matches 7 bases. The length of the CDR3 is 14 residues. Unmatched junction bases numbered 6, after V lost 5 bases and J lost 6 bases. CDR1 and CDR2 (germline): KGHDR, SFDVKD. The CDR3 loop is CATSAQGMSQPQHF. As DNA, the CDR3 is TGTGCCACCAGTGCACAGGGGATGAGTCAGCCCCAGCATTTT.

Worth noting for this clonotype: A read error may explain this, as a much larger clone is one base away. This rearrangement joins TRBV4-1 to TRBJ1-1; D ambiguous. This CDR3 comprises 12 residues. Germline lookup yields CDR1 MGHRA and CDR2 YSYEKL. The V end lost 3 bases, the J end lost 2 bases, and 4 bases lay between the germline ends. The CDR3 DNA sequence: TGCGCCAGCAGCCACGATAACACTGAAGCTTTCTTT. It is translated as CASSHDNTEAFF.

The sample holds a few counts of this clonotype. The J gene is TRBJ2-7, the V gene TRBV15, with D maybe TRBD1 (7 bases). The germline V gene encodes CDR1 LNHNV and CDR2 YYDKDF (reference sequence). V dropped 3 bases and J dropped 2 bases, with 17 bases sitting between them. This CDR3 is built from 16 residues. CDR3 amino acids: CATSSNQGGSAYEQYF. The CDR3 DNA follows: TGTGCCACCAGCAGTAATCAGGGGGGATCAGCCTACGAGCAGTACTTC.

This clonotype showed up just a few times. CDR3 in amino acids: CASSAPDPTGELFF. The DNA for the CDR3 is TGTGCCAGCAGCGCTCCGGACCCCACCGGGGAGCTGTTTTTT. The chain recombines TRBV11-3 with TRBJ2-2; no reliable D call. The germline V gene has CDR1 SGHNT and CDR2 YENEEA. Trimming cost V 5 bases and J 4 bases, with 11 bases left between them. The CDR3 spans 14 residues.

The chain combines TRBV5-1 with TRBJ1-5; tentatively, D is TRBD1 (6 bases). With 4 bases removed from V and 0 bases from J, the gap between germline ends came to 14 bases. The germline V gene encodes CDR1 SGHRS and CDR2 YFSETQ. The CDR3 contains 16 residues. Here the CDR3 reads CASSGRGGASNQPQHF. DNA of the CDR3: TGCGCCAGCAGCGGGAGGGGGGGGGCTAGCAATCAGCCCCAGCATTTT.

The chain uses TRBV6-5 and TRBJ2-3, with D perhaps matching TRBD1 (6 bases). The germline V gene encodes CDR1 MNHEY and CDR2 SVGAGI. CDR3 length: 16 residues. V gave up 0 bases and J gave up 2 bases, with 12 bases separating them. CDR3 coding DNA: TGTGCCAGCAGTTACTCACGGGGACACCTCACAGATACGCAGTATTTT. Protein: CASSYSRGHLTDTQYF.

This clonotype was counted a few times. This chain connects TRBV7-6 to TRBJ1-4; D gene unclear. Trimming shortened V by 5 bases and J by 0 bases, and 10 bases separated the two germline ends. CDR3 length: 15 amino acids. CDR1 is SGHVS and CDR2 is FNYEAQ in the germline V gene. The CDR3 coding sequence is TGTGCCAGCAGCCTCAACAGTGCAACTAATGAAAAACTGTTTTTT. This translates into CASSLNSATNEKLFF.

A few counts support this clonotype. This chain connects TRBV18 to TRBJ2-3, with 9 bases identical to TRBD1. Germline V gives CDR1 KGHSH, CDR2 LQKENI. V lost 4 bases to trimming and J lost 1 base; unmatched junction nucleotides: 6. This CDR3 comprises 16 residues. For the CDR3, the DNA is TGTGCCAGCTCACTCAGTCGGACAGGGGGCACAGATACGCAGTATTTT. Residues: CASSLSRTGGTDTQYF.

The V call is TRBV29-1, the J call TRBJ2-7; 7 bases are a match to TRBD1. Germline assignment: CDR1 SQVTM and CDR2 ANQGSEA. After removal of 7 bases from V and 3 bases from J, the junction contained 9 bases not matched to a gene. This CDR3 contains 13 residues. The CDR3 nucleotides are TGCAGCGCTTCGACAGGGCTCAACTACGAGCAGTACTTC. It yields the protein CSASTGLNYEQYF.

This rearrangement joins TRBV20-1 to TRBJ2-5; no clear D. V was shortened by 0 bases and J by 5 bases, with 13 bases between the two germline ends. The germline CDR1 and CDR2 sequences are DFQATT and SNEGSKA (reference sequence). The CDR3 contains 14 residues. The CDR3 loop is CSARDTALGETQYF. As DNA, the CDR3 is TGCAGTGCTAGAGATACGGCCCTTGGGGAGACCCAGTACTTC.

The chain employs TRBV3-1 and TRBJ2-5; 7 bases are a match to TRBD1. CDR1 and CDR2 from the germline V gene are LGHDT and YNNKEL (reference sequence). There are 15 residues in the CDR3. The V segment lost 4 bases and the J segment 4 bases; nucleotides outside the gene matches: 9. The CDR3 DNA is TGTGCCAGCAGCCGCCCGACAGGGTTGGCAGAGACCCAGTACTTC. Translating it yields CASSRPTGLAETQYF.

This chain joins TRBV4-1 and TRBJ1-1; D unresolved. V lost 0 bases and J 8 bases, leaving 16 bases between the germline ends. Germline V gene lookup returns CDR1 MGHRA and CDR2 YSYEKL. CDR3 length: 15 residues. This chain's CDR3 is CASSQEGSGRQEAFF. The CDR3 DNA reads TGCGCCAGCAGCCAAGAGGGCTCCGGGCGGCAGGAAGCTTTCTTT.

The rearrangement uses TRBV2 and TRBJ1-2; a possible D gene is TRBD1 (5 bases). This CDR3 is built from 13 residues. The V end was cut by 6 bases, the J end by 5 bases, with 13 bases between. Germline V gene sequence: CDR1 SNHLY, CDR2 FYNNEI. The CDR3 nucleotides read TGTGCCAGCAGGGAGGGGTTCGAGTATGGCTACACCTTC. Encoded protein: CASREGFEYGYTF.

There are a few counts of this clonotype. This rearrangement joins TRBV10-1 to TRBJ2-3; 7 bases fit TRBD2. The CDR3 length is 16 residues. Germline V gene lookup returns CDR1 WNHNN and CDR2 SYGVQD (reference sequence). With V trimmed by 3 bases and J by 0 bases, 6 bases remained unmatched. CDR3 DNA sequence: TGCGCCAGCAGTGAACCAGCGGGACTGAGCACAGATACGCAGTATTTT. Translation gives CASSEPAGLSTDTQYF.

This rearrangement joins TRBV7-2 to TRBJ1-3, with TRBD1 matching 7 bases. Trimming cost V 4 bases and J 8 bases; bases outside gene matches: 11. CDR1 is SGHTA and CDR2 is FQGNSA in the germline V gene. This CDR3 is 15 amino acids long. CDR3 sequence (DNA): TGTGCCAGCAGCTCGTACAGGGGATTTGGGGACACCATATATTTT. This codes for CASSSYRGFGDTIYF.

This clonotype was picked up a small number of times. The chain uses TRBV28 and TRBJ2-7; the match to TRBD1 covers 11 bases. The germline V gene has CDR1 MDHEN and CDR2 SYDVKM. The V gene end was trimmed by 5 bases and the J gene end by 7 bases; junction bases not matched to a gene: 7. This CDR3 is 14 amino acids long. The DNA for the CDR3 is TGTGCCAGCAGTCGGACAGGGGGCGCGTGGGAGCAGTACTTC. Translating it yields CASSRTGGAWEQYF. The complete variable domain, with remaining parts taken from reference TRBV28 and TRBJ2-7, reads DVKVTQSSRYLVKRTGEKVFLECVQDMDHENMFWYRQDPGLGLRLIYFSYDVKMKEKGDIPEGYSVSREKKERFSLILESASTNQTSMYLCASSRTGGAWEQYFGPGTRLTVT.

The chain recombines TRBV27 with TRBJ1-2; 8 nucleotides align to TRBD1. CDR3 length: 15 residues. The ends lost 4 bases at V and 4 bases at J; junction bases unmatched: 8. Germline CDR1 MNHEY, CDR2 SMNVEV (reference sequence). In DNA, the CDR3 is TGTGCCAGCAGTTACGGACAGGGAGTGGGCTATGGCTACACCTTC. Protein: CASSYGQGVGYGYTF.

This rearrangement joins TRBV7-9 to TRBJ2-3; D is perhaps TRBD1 (6 bases). The V gene lost 4 bases and the J gene lost 2 bases, with 19 bases spanning the gap. This CDR3 is 17 amino acids long. In germline, CDR1 is SEHNR, CDR2 FQNEAQ (reference sequence). As DNA, the CDR3 is TGTGCCAGCAGCTGGCCCCGGGACACTCGTTACACAGATACGCAGTATTTT. It yields the protein CASSWPRDTRYTDTQYF.

CDR3 DNA sequence: TGTGCCAGCAGTACGACGACAGGGTTCGTCTACGAGCAGTACTTC. Residues: CASSTTTGFVYEQYF. The V and J genes are TRBV28 and TRBJ2-7, with 7 bases fitting TRBD1. Germline lookup yields CDR1 MDHEN and CDR2 SYDVKM. The CDR3 totals 15 residues. After removal of 5 bases from V and 3 bases from J, the junction contained 10 bases not matched to a gene.

The rearrangement joins TRBV4-2 to TRBJ1-2, with D possibly TRBD1 on 5 matching bases. Germline CDR1 is LGHNA and CDR2 is YNFKEQ. V lost 1 base and J 1 base, leaving 13 bases between the germline ends. The CDR3 spans 16 residues. The CDR3 DNA reads as TGTGCCAGCAGCCAAGCTATGACAGAATATAACTATGGCTACACCTTC. It specifies CASSQAMTEYNYGYTF.

This clonotype was recorded at least ten times. The DNA of the CDR3 is TGTGCCAGCAGCCCAGGGACAGGGGCTTACAATGAGCAGTTCTTC. This translates into CASSPGTGAYNEQFF. The chain links TRBV7-9 to TRBJ2-1; 10 bases fit TRBD1. With V trimmed by 5 bases and J by 4 bases, 5 bases remained unmatched. CDR3 length: 15 amino acids. Per the germline V gene, CDR1 is SEHNR and CDR2 is FQNEAQ (reference sequence). Full variable domain (missing parts from reference TRBV7-9 and TRBJ2-1): DTGVSQNPRHKITKRGQNVTFRCDPISEHNRLYWYRQTLGQGPEFLTYFQNEAQLEKSRLLSDRFSAERPKGSFSTLEIQRTEQGDSAMYLCASSPGTGAYNEQFFGPGTRLTVL.

This clonotype was observed a handful of times. The chain combines TRBV7-9 with TRBJ2-1; weak D call: TRBD1 (8 bases). Trimming took off 3 bases at V and 13 bases at J, with 13 bases between the two ends. Germline V lookup: CDR1 SEHNR, CDR2 FQNEAQ (reference sequence). The CDR3 covers 12 residues. CDR3: CASSLGGTGQFF. CDR3 bases: TGTGCCAGCAGCTTGGGGGGGACAGGACAGTTCTTC.